This TCR beta chain was documented in a study of T cell changes during pregnancy in multiple sclerosis. Remarks on this clone: This CDR3 is also generated by other DNA sequences in the sample.

The V gene end was trimmed by 4 bases and the J gene end by 1 base; junction bases not matched to a gene: 3. Germline-derived CDR1 and CDR2 are LNHDA and SQIVND (reference sequence). The CDR3 is 15 residues long. Produced via immunoSEQ multiplex PCR; TCRdb's table is partial and in-frame only. The sample holds approximately 130,000 clones, less than 97% seen once. This TCR came from a female donor with multiple sclerosis, enrolled in a pregnancy study. The chain recombines TRBV19 with TRBJ2-7; 11 nucleotides line up with TRBD2. Sample: peripheral blood, taken after pregnancy. The CDR3 region has the DNA TGTGCCAGTAGTACTGGGACTAGCGGTTCCTACGAGCAGTACTTC. Amino acids: CASSTGTSGSYEQYF.